This section outlines one TCR beta chain sequence together with its context. It was with a sample-barcoded 5' primer and a J-beta primer mix that a second PCR of roughly 6 to 12 cycles was run. TCRdb passed the 5' RACE reads through MiXCR, listing each CDR3 protein once. This table has 1,800,000 or so distinct CDR3 sequences, roughly two fifths appearing once. This CDR3 is built from 12 residues. The V segment lost 7 bases and the J segment 6 bases; nucleotides outside the gene matches: 3. This sample stems from a study of blood T cells in healthy people across ages. The sample taken for sequencing was blood. This chain connects TRBV12-3 or TRBV12-4 to TRBJ1-5, with TRBD1 matching 7 bases. This clonotype was obtained from a human donor in good health. Written as DNA, the CDR3 is TGTGCCAGCAAGGGGGCTCTTCAGCCCCAGCATTTT. Encoded protein: CASKGALQPQHF.